The rows below give T cell receptor beta chains drawn from one sample of a study of T cells in Graves' hyperthyroidism and ophthalmopathy. MiXCR, run by TCRdb on the multiplex PCR reads, gives a single entry per CDR3 protein. The sample includes about 500,000 distinct CDR3 sequences, approximately 15% of them seen just once. The sample consisted of blood. These receptors originate from a woman between 18 and 29 years old with Graves' hyperthyroidism. The CDR3 runs from the conserved cysteine through the conserved F or W. Each record gives: J gene, D gene, clone size, V gene, CDR3 DNA, CDR3 protein. The D gene is left open where the match is weak. For some rows the clone size is stated as once, few or many, or as a class when expanded; others skip it.

j_gene: TRBJ1-2
d_gene: TRBD1
abundance: many
v_gene: TRBV28
CDR3nt: TGTGCCAGCAGTCCTACCCGACAGGGACCCTATGGCTACACCTTC
CDR3aa: CASSPTRQGPYGYTF

j_gene: TRBJ2-3
d_gene: -
abundance: many
v_gene: TRBV12-3/TRBV12-4
CDR3nt: TGTGCCAGCAGTTTACAGGGGGGAGCAGATACGCAGTATTTT
CDR3aa: CASSLQGGADTQYF

j_gene: TRBJ2-1
d_gene: -
abundance: many
v_gene: TRBV11-2
CDR3nt: TGTGCCAGCAGCTCCCGCGGGGAGCCTTACAATGAGCAGTTCTTC
CDR3aa: CASSSRGEPYNEQFF

j_gene: TRBJ1-5
d_gene: -
abundance: few
v_gene: TRBV7-9
CDR3nt: TGTGCCAGCAGCTTAAAGGGCACTATAGGTGACAATCAGCCCCAGCATTTT
CDR3aa: CASSLKGTIGDNQPQHF

j_gene: TRBJ1-2
d_gene: TRBD1
abundance: many
v_gene: TRBV2
CDR3nt: TGTGCCAGCAGTACTGATGACAGGGGGCGCGTGGCTAACTATGGCTACACCTTC
CDR3aa: CASSTDDRGRVANYGYTF

j_gene: TRBJ2-1
d_gene: -
abundance: many
v_gene: TRBV10-3
CDR3nt: TGTGCCATCAGTGAGTCTGAGACGGGAGCCTACAATGAGCAGTTCTTC
CDR3aa: CAISESETGAYNEQFF

j_gene: TRBJ2-1
d_gene: TRBD1
abundance: many
v_gene: TRBV12-5
CDR3nt: TGTGCTAGTGGTACTACCACCGGGACAGCCAATGAGCAGTTCTTC
CDR3aa: CASGTTTGTANEQFF

j_gene: TRBJ1-2
d_gene: -
abundance: few
v_gene: TRBV6-5
CDR3nt: TGTGCCAGCAGTTACCGCGGCAGGGGCGGTGGCTACACCTTC
CDR3aa: CASSYRGRGGGYTF

j_gene: TRBJ2-2
d_gene: TRBD2
abundance: few
v_gene: TRBV24-1
CDR3nt: TGTGCCACCAGTGATGGGGCGCTAGCGGGAGGGAACACCGGGGAGCTGTTTTTT
CDR3aa: CATSDGALAGGNTGELFF

j_gene: TRBJ2-1
d_gene: -
abundance: many
v_gene: TRBV13
CDR3nt: TGTGCCAGCAGCTTCCTCCACCCAGAGGTTGGGCACAATGAGCAGTTCTTC
CDR3aa: CASSFLHPEVGHNEQFF

j_gene: TRBJ2-1
d_gene: -
abundance: -
v_gene: TRBV20-1
CDR3nt: TGCAGTGCTAGAGACCTGGACAGCGTCTCCTACAATGAGCAGTTCTTC
CDR3aa: CSARDLDSVSYNEQFF

j_gene: TRBJ2-6
d_gene: -
abundance: few
v_gene: TRBV3-1
CDR3nt: TGTGCCAGCAGCCTCACTGGGGCCAACGTCCTGACTTTC
CDR3aa: CASSLTGANVLTF

j_gene: TRBJ2-7
d_gene: TRBD2
abundance: many
v_gene: TRBV20-1
CDR3nt: TGCAGTGCTAGCCTCGAAACCTCGACTAGCGGGAGTGCAGGGCAGTACTTC
CDR3aa: CSASLETSTSGSAGQYF

j_gene: TRBJ1-6
d_gene: TRBD1
abundance: few
v_gene: TRBV7-9
CDR3nt: TGTGCCAGCAGCTTCGCTACAGGGGTTGATTCACCCCTCCACTTT
CDR3aa: CASSFATGVDSPLHF

j_gene: TRBJ1-1
d_gene: -
abundance: few
v_gene: TRBV30
CDR3nt: TGTGCCTGGAGTGCCTCCCCGGGGGTCCCCACTGAAGCTTTCTTT
CDR3aa: CAWSASPGVPTEAFF

j_gene: TRBJ1-5
d_gene: -
abundance: -
v_gene: TRBV25-1
CDR3nt: TGTGCCAGCAGTGAAGTCCAGGGAAATCAGCCCCAGCATTTT
CDR3aa: CASSEVQGNQPQHF

j_gene: TRBJ1-3
d_gene: -
abundance: many
v_gene: TRBV20-1
CDR3nt: TGCAGTGCTAGCCCAGTCGATACCATATATTTT
CDR3aa: CSASPVDTIYF

j_gene: TRBJ2-5
d_gene: -
abundance: many
v_gene: TRBV12-3/TRBV12-4
CDR3nt: TGTGCCAGCTCACTAGGGCGACGGGAGACCCAGTACTTC
CDR3aa: CASSLGRRETQYF

j_gene: TRBJ1-5
d_gene: -
abundance: many
v_gene: TRBV20-1
CDR3nt: TGCAGTGCTAGAGATCGAATGACAGCCAATCAGCCCCAGCATTTT
CDR3aa: CSARDRMTANQPQHF

j_gene: TRBJ1-4
d_gene: -
abundance: -
v_gene: TRBV4-1
CDR3nt: TGCGCCAGCAGCCATGAAAGGGGGGAAAAACTGTTTTTT
CDR3aa: CASSHERGEKLFF

j_gene: TRBJ2-7
d_gene: TRBD1
abundance: many
v_gene: TRBV11-2
CDR3nt: TGTGCCAGCAGCGGACAGGGGGTAGTGTACGAGCAGTACTTC
CDR3aa: CASSGQGVVYEQYF

j_gene: TRBJ2-7
d_gene: -
abundance: many
v_gene: TRBV10-3
CDR3nt: TGTGCCACGTACGGGGCAGGGCATATATCCTACGAGCAGTACTTC
CDR3aa: CATYGAGHISYEQYF

j_gene: TRBJ2-1
d_gene: -
abundance: -
v_gene: TRBV4-3
CDR3nt: TGCGCCAGCAGCCAAGATGTGGACAGCACCTACAATGAGCAGTTCTTC
CDR3aa: CASSQDVDSTYNEQFF

j_gene: TRBJ2-1
d_gene: TRBD2
abundance: few
v_gene: TRBV28
CDR3nt: TGTGCCAGCATCACGACCGGACTAGCGGCTTACAATGAGCAGTTCTTC
CDR3aa: CASITTGLAAYNEQFF

j_gene: TRBJ2-1
d_gene: TRBD2
abundance: few
v_gene: TRBV19
CDR3nt: TGTGCCAGTAGTAAGGATAGCGGGAGATCATACAATGAGCAGTTCTTC
CDR3aa: CASSKDSGRSYNEQFF

j_gene: TRBJ1-1
d_gene: -
abundance: -
v_gene: TRBV7-3
CDR3nt: TGTGCCAGCAGCTTAATGGTTGGGGGGGAGGTAGCTTTCTTT
CDR3aa: CASSLMVGGEVAFF

j_gene: TRBJ1-2
d_gene: -
abundance: many
v_gene: TRBV29-1
CDR3nt: TGCAGCGGGAAACCGAACACCGGGGGCTACACCTTC
CDR3aa: CSGKPNTGGYTF

j_gene: TRBJ1-5
d_gene: -
abundance: -
v_gene: TRBV30
CDR3nt: TGTGCCTGGAGTGTGGCAGGACTTTACGGCAATCAGCCCCAGCATTTT
CDR3aa: CAWSVAGLYGNQPQHF

j_gene: TRBJ1-5
d_gene: -
abundance: few
v_gene: TRBV29-1
CDR3nt: TGCAGCGTTGGTACAGGCAATCAGCCCCAGCATTTT
CDR3aa: CSVGTGNQPQHF

j_gene: TRBJ2-2
d_gene: -
abundance: -
v_gene: TRBV18
CDR3nt: TGTGCCAGCTCACCAGGGGTCCCTCGAAACACCGGGGAGCTGTTTTTT
CDR3aa: CASSPGVPRNTGELFF

j_gene: TRBJ2-4
d_gene: -
abundance: many
v_gene: TRBV3-1
CDR3nt: TGTGCCAGCAGCCCTCCCGGGATTAAAAACATTCAGTACTTC
CDR3aa: CASSPPGIKNIQYF

j_gene: TRBJ1-2
d_gene: TRBD1
abundance: many
v_gene: TRBV6-1
CDR3nt: TGTGCCAGCAGACACAGGAACACAGGGGGCGGGAACTATGGCTACACCTTC
CDR3aa: CASRHRNTGGGNYGYTF

j_gene: TRBJ2-3
d_gene: TRBD2
abundance: once
v_gene: TRBV9
CDR3nt: TGTGCCAGCAGCCCCGCTAGCGGGAACGCAATTGCTGCGCAGTATTTT
CDR3aa: CASSPASGNAIAAQYF

j_gene: TRBJ2-2
d_gene: -
abundance: few
v_gene: TRBV10-3
CDR3nt: TGTGCCATCAGTGAGGAACAGGGGGGGATCACCGGGGAGCTGTTTTTT
CDR3aa: CAISEEQGGITGELFF

j_gene: TRBJ2-5
d_gene: -
abundance: many
v_gene: TRBV12-3/TRBV12-4
CDR3nt: TGTGCCAGCAGCGACGCTCGAGAGACCCAGTACTTC
CDR3aa: CASSDARETQYF

j_gene: TRBJ1-2
d_gene: -
abundance: many
v_gene: TRBV11-2
CDR3nt: TGTGCCAGCAGCGCAGACAGAAGCTATGGCTACACCTTC
CDR3aa: CASSADRSYGYTF

j_gene: TRBJ2-1
d_gene: -
abundance: few
v_gene: TRBV19
CDR3nt: TGTGCCAGTAGTGTAGTCCGGGACTTTCTGTTCTTC
CDR3aa: CASSVVRDFLFF

j_gene: TRBJ2-5
d_gene: TRBD2
abundance: -
v_gene: TRBV5-1
CDR3nt: TGCGCCAGCAGCTTGAACGGGAGGGGAGAGACCCAGTACTTC
CDR3aa: CASSLNGRGETQYF

j_gene: TRBJ1-1
d_gene: -
abundance: -
v_gene: TRBV5-6
CDR3nt: TGTGCCAGCGCCGCCTCATCCATACAGGTGAACACTGAAGCTTTCTTT
CDR3aa: CASAASSIQVNTEAFF

j_gene: TRBJ2-1
d_gene: -
abundance: -
v_gene: TRBV28
CDR3nt: TGTGCCAGCAGATCCTTCCCCGGGACACCTTACAATGAGCAGTTCTTC
CDR3aa: CASRSFPGTPYNEQFF

j_gene: TRBJ2-3
d_gene: -
abundance: -
v_gene: TRBV5-1
CDR3nt: TGCGCCAGCAGCTTGGAGTCAGATACGCAGTATTTT
CDR3aa: CASSLESDTQYF

j_gene: TRBJ2-1
d_gene: -
abundance: many
v_gene: TRBV6-1
CDR3nt: TGTGCCAGCAGTCTAGGGGGAGCTTGGGAGGCGGATGAGCAGTTCTTC
CDR3aa: CASSLGGAWEADEQFF

j_gene: TRBJ2-1
d_gene: TRBD2
abundance: many
v_gene: TRBV5-1
CDR3nt: TGCGCCAGCAGCTTGGGGACTAGCGGGATAAATGAGCAGTTCTTC
CDR3aa: CASSLGTSGINEQFF

j_gene: TRBJ1-4
d_gene: -
abundance: many
v_gene: TRBV30
CDR3nt: TGTGCCCGGGATCAGGGAATTGGTGTAGAAAAACTGTTTTTT
CDR3aa: CARDQGIGVEKLFF

j_gene: TRBJ2-2
d_gene: -
abundance: many
v_gene: TRBV27
CDR3nt: TGTGCCAGCAGAACCGGACAGCCGAACACCGGGGAGCTGTTTTTT
CDR3aa: CASRTGQPNTGELFF

j_gene: TRBJ2-5
d_gene: TRBD2
abundance: few
v_gene: TRBV20-1
CDR3nt: TGCAGTGCTCCTCCCGGGGGTAGCGGGAGGGTCCGGGAGACCCAGTACTTC
CDR3aa: CSAPPGGSGRVRETQYF

j_gene: TRBJ2-1
d_gene: -
abundance: -
v_gene: TRBV27
CDR3nt: TGTGCCAGCACCCATCCCCATATCAGGGGGAGGGTAAATGAGCAGTTCTTC
CDR3aa: CASTHPHIRGRVNEQFF

j_gene: TRBJ2-3
d_gene: TRBD2
abundance: many
v_gene: TRBV20-1
CDR3nt: TGCAGTGCTAGCATCGGGAGGGCCGATAGCACAGATACGCAGTATTTT
CDR3aa: CSASIGRADSTDTQYF

j_gene: TRBJ2-2
d_gene: TRBD1
abundance: many
v_gene: TRBV30
CDR3nt: TGTGCCTGGAGTGTAAATGTTGGGGACAGGGAATTATCGGACTCCCTTCTTTTCGGGGAGCTGTTTTTT
CDR3aa: CAWSVNVGDRELSDSLLFGELFF